The 7 T cell receptor beta chains given below trace back to one sample, sequenced in a study of shared clonotypes between healthy human individuals. Terminally differentiated effector memory CD45RA+ cells were excluded by CCR7 positive selection of CD45RO-negative cells. TCRdb's table, derived via immunoSEQ multiplex PCR, lists solely in-frame clones and lacks some. This sample yields about 2,200,000 clones, of which 85% to 95% are seen a single time; roughly 1.8% belongs to the top ten. The source material was naive CD8+ T cells from PBMCs. Every receptor here comes from a man younger than 35 in good health. Some clones in this sample may be carry-over from other donors' samples.

CDR3 nucleotide sequence: TGTGCCAGCAGCTTAGTCTGGGACAGGGCGCGGGAGACCCAGTACTTC. Residues: CASSLVWDRARETQYF. The chain combines TRBV11-2 with TRBJ2-5, with 9 bases that match TRBD1. The trim removed 1 base at V and 5 bases at J, leaving 8 bases unmatched. CDR1 and CDR2 from the germline V gene are SGHAT and FQNNGV. There are 16 residues in the CDR3.

The chain recombines TRBV5-6 with TRBJ2-7; the D is unclear. V gave up 1 base and J gave up 6 bases, with 11 bases separating them. The CDR3 totals 13 residues. CDR1 and CDR2 (germline): SGHDT, YYEEEE. This CDR3 reads CASSLLPLGEQYF. CDR3 sequence (DNA): TGTGCCAGCAGCTTGCTTCCGCTTGGCGAGCAGTACTTC.

Regarding this clone: The sample contains more than one DNA sequence encoding this CDR3. The chain employs TRBV7-3 and TRBJ2-2, with D uncertain. V was trimmed by 5 bases and J by 2 bases, leaving 3 bases between them. The CDR3 consists of 12 residues. Germline V lookup: CDR1 SGHTA, CDR2 FQGTGA. CDR3 DNA: TGTGCCAGCAGCCCCAACACCGGGGAGCTGTTTTTT. Translating gives CASSPNTGELFF.

The rearrangement joins TRBV27 to TRBJ2-7; unclear D gene. The CDR3 has 14 amino acids. Trimming shortened V by 4 bases and J by 2 bases, and 12 bases separated the two germline ends. Germline CDR1 MNHEY, CDR2 SMNVEV (reference sequence). The DNA of the CDR3 is TGTGCCAGCAGTTATGGCATGCTCGCCTACGAGCAGTACTTC. This encodes CASSYGMLAYEQYF.

This clone was seen a single time. The gene calls are TRBV27 and TRBJ2-1; TRBD2 matches 10 bases. The V gene's germline CDR1 is MNHEY and CDR2 SMNVEV (reference sequence). This CDR3 has 17 amino acids. V lost 0 bases to trimming and J lost 7 bases; unmatched junction nucleotides: 9. CDR3 in amino acids: CASSLSPASGSVNEQFF. The CDR3 bases are TGTGCCAGCAGTTTATCGCCGGCTAGCGGGAGCGTAAATGAGCAGTTCTTC.

The chain links TRBV10-3 to TRBJ2-5; the match to TRBD2 covers 8 bases. With the DNA end fitting TRBJ2-7 better, the J assignment may be wrong. The CDR3 is 18 amino acids. The germline V gene encodes CDR1 ENHRY and CDR2 SYGVKD. CDR3 sequence: CAISELSSERGIFYEQYF. DNA of the CDR3: TGTGCCATCAGTGAATTAAGTAGCGAGCGGGGGATATTCTACGAGCAGTACTTC.

The chain has TRBV7-9 and TRBJ2-1, with D tentatively TRBD2 (5 bases). V lost 3 bases and J lost 4, with 19 bases in between. This CDR3 has 17 amino acids. In germline, CDR1 is SEHNR, CDR2 FQNEAQ (reference sequence). The CDR3 sequence is CASSFPTDLRGYNEQFF. CDR3 nucleotide sequence: TGTGCCAGCAGCTTTCCCACGGATCTACGAGGGTACAATGAGCAGTTCTTC.